Listed below are T cell receptor beta chains from one sample, sequenced in a study of shared clonotypes between healthy human individuals. The method was immunoSEQ multiplex PCR; TCRdb's version includes in-frame clones alone and lacks a portion of them. The sample lists around 300,000 clones; more than 75% were seen once. Material for sequencing was memory CD8+ T cells sorted from blood. These receptors all come from a man in his late teens or twenties in good health. Both conserved end residues are trimmed from each CDR3.

v_call cdr3_aa
TRBV30 AWSVHPGGYGYT
TRBV10-2 ASTPHSYNEQF
TRBV19 ASSDRAGGTEAF
TRBV4-1 ASSQAEIVGEQY
TRBV5-1 ASSLASSAGMNTEAF
TRBV11-2 ASSLVGGRGNTIY
TRBV27 ASSLSAGTGTYEQY
TRBV5-1 ASSLGQGISYEQY
TRBV4-3 ASSQDRDIRNEQF
TRBV19 ASSSAGFSNQPQH
TRBV7-8 ASSLERTRLDTGELF
TRBV29-1 SDINVNYGYT
TRBV2 ASSFLAEQY
TRBV19 ASTLTGHTEAF
TRBV15 ATSSRGLAGPTDTQY
TRBV5-1 ASSLLGEQY
TRBV6-6 ASSYWQGQGYT
TRBV13 ASSPPTGPYEQY
TRBV9 ASSVEANGDYGYT
TRBV18 ASSQGLAELPHWNTGELF
TRBV15 ATSWSTVSVNEQY
TRBV30 AWSIGGGFRETQY
TRBV4-1 ASSPVAGGLYNEQF
TRBV2 ASSHHRGTGALYSNQPQH
TRBV28 ASSLPEPGGLQTQY
TRBV28 ASSRSGSSYEQY
TRBV7-8 ASSFPGLNTEAF
TRBV7-6 ASSLGGAEAF
TRBV2 ASSDIFRLGQY